This record covers a single T cell receptor beta chain. Its specificity is unknown. With 6 bases removed from V and 3 bases from J, the gap between germline ends came to 14 bases. The germline CDR1 and CDR2 sequences are MDHEN and SYDVKM. The CDR3 totals 14 residues. Using immunoSEQ multiplex PCR, the repertoire was profiled, and TCRdb retains in-frame clones only, with some absent. This sample has about 20,000 clones, with about 83% found just once. Time point defined: 20-29 weeks after completion of therapy. This sample was included in a study of T cell therapy after organ transplantation. This receptor was identified in a human patient who had received a solid organ transplant and had CMV disease. A subset of T cells may come from the graft donor. Sequences were derived from CD8+ T cells from blood, sampled after autologous CMV-specific T cell therapy. The rearrangement uses TRBV28 and TRBJ1-2; possibly TRBD1 for D (6 bases). CDR3 in DNA: TGTGCCAGCAGGGTGACAGGCGTTTACTATGGCTACACCTTC. The encoded protein is CASRVTGVYYGYTF.